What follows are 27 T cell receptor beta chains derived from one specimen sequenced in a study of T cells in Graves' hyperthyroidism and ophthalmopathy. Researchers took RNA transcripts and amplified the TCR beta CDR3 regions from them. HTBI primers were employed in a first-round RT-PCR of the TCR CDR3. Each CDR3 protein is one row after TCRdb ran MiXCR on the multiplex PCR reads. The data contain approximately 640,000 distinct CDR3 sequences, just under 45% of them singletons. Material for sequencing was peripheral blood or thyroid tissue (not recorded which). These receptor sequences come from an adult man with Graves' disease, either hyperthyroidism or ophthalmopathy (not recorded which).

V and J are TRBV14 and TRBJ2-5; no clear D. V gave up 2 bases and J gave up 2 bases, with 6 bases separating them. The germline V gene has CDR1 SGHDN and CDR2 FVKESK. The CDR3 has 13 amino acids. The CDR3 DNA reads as TGTGCCAGCAGCCAAAACAGACAAGAGACCCAGTACTTC. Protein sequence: CASSQNRQETQYF. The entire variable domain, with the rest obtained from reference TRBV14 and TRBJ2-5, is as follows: EAGVTQFPSHSVIEKGQTVTLRCDPISGHDNLYWYRRVMGKEIKFLLHFVKESKQDESGMPNNRFLAERTGGTYSTLKVQPAELEDSGVYFCASSQNRQETQYFGPGTRLLVL.

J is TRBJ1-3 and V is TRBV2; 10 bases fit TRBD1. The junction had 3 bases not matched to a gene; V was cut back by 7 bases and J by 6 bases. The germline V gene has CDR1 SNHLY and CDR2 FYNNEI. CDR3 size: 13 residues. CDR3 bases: TGTGCCAGCAATGACAGGGGGCCAAACACCATATATTTT. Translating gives CASNDRGPNTIYF.

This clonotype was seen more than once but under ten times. The CDR3 loop is CASSTSRDTTF. In nucleotides, the CDR3 is TGTGCCAGCAGTACAAGCCGGGACACGACCTTC. V gene TRBV12-3 or TRBV12-4 combines with J gene TRBJ1-2, with a weak D call TRBD1 (6 bases). This CDR3 region has 11 residues. Trimming shortened V by 5 bases and J by 14 bases, and 15 bases separated the two germline ends.

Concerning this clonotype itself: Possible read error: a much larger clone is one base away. The CDR3 region is CASRSGAGEKLVF. The DNA of the CDR3 is TGTGCCAGCAGGAGCGGCGCCGGCGAAAAACTGGTTTTT. This chain connects TRBV2 to TRBJ1-4; D ambiguous. Germline V gives CDR1 SNHLY, CDR2 FYNNEI. This CDR3 is 13 amino acids long. The whole variable domain, filled in from reference TRBV2 and TRBJ1-4, reads EPEVTQTPSHQVTQMGQEVILRCVPISNHLYFYWYRQILGQKVEFLVSFYNNEISEKSEIFDDQFSVERPDGSNFTLKIRSTKLEDSAMYFCASRSGAGEKLVFGSGTQLSVL.

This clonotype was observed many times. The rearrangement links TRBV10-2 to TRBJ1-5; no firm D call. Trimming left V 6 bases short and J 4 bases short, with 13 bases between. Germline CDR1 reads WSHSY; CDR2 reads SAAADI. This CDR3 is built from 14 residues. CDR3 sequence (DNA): TGCGCCAGCAGCCAGGCGGGATCGAATCAGCCCCAGCATTTT. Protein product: CASSQAGSNQPQHF.

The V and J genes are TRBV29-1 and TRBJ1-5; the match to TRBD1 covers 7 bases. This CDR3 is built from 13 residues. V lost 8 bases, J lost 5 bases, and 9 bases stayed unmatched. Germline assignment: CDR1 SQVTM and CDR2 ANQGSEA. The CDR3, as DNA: TGCAGCAGTATGACAGGGAGCGATCAGCCCCAGCATTTT. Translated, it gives CSSMTGSDQPQHF.

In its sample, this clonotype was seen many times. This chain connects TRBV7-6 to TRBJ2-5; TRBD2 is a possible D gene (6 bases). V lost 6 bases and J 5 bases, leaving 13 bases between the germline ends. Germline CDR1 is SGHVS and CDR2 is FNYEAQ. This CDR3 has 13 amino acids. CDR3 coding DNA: TGTGCCAGCAGTCCGACTAGTGGGGAGACCCAGTACTTC. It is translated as CASSPTSGETQYF.

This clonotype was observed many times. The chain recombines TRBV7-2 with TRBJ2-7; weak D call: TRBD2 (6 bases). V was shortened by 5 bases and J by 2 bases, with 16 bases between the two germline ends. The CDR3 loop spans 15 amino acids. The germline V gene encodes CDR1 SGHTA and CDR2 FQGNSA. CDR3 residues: CASSGLAGLAYEQYF. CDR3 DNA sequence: TGTGCCAGCAGCGGGTTGGCGGGACTTGCCTACGAGCAGTACTTC.

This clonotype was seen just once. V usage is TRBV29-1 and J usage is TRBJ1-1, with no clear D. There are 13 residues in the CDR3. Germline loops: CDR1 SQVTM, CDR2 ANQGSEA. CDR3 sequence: CRLRLVSNTEAFF. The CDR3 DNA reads TGCAGGCTTCGACTAGTATCGAACACTGAAGCTTTCTTT.

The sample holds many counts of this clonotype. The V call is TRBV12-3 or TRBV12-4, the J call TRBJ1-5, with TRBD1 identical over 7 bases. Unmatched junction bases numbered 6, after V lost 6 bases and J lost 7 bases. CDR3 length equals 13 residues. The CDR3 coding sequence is TGTGCCAGCAGCTTAACAGGGGAACAGCCCCAGCATTTT. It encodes CASSLTGEQPQHF.

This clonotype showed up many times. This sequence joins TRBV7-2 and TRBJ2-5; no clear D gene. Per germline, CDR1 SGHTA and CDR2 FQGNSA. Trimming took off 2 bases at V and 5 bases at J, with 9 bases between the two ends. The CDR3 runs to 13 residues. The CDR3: CASSLRRRETQYF. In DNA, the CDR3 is TGTGCCAGCAGCTTACGACGGCGGGAGACCCAGTACTTC.

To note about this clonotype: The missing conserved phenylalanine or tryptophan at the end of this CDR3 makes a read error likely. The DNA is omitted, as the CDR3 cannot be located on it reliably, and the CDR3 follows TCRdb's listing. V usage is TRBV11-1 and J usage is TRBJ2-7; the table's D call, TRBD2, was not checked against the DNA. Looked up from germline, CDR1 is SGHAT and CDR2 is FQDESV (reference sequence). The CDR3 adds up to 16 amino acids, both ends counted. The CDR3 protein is CASSLAQGGLSYEQCL.

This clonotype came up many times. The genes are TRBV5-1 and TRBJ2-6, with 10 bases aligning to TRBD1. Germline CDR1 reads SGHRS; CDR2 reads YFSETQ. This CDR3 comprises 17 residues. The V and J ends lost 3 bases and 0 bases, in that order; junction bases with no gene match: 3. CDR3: CASSSGQGSSGANVLTF. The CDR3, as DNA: TGCGCCAGCAGCTCGGGACAGGGGAGCTCTGGGGCCAACGTCCTGACTTTC.

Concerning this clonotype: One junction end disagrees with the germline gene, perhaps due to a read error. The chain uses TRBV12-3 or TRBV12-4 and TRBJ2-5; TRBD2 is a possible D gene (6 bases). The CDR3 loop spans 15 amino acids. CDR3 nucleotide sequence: TGTGCCGGCAGCCGCCACGGGGGTCGGCAAGAGACCCAGTACTTC. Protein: CAGSRHGGRQETQYF.

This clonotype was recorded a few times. CDR3 amino acids: CASSKVDSSLVSGNTIYF. In DNA, the CDR3 is TGTGCCAGCAGCAAGGTGGACAGCTCCTTGGTTTCTGGAAACACCATATATTTT. J is TRBJ1-3 and V is TRBV7-9, with D perhaps matching TRBD1 (6 bases). CDR1 is SEHNR, CDR2 FQNEAQ, per germline (reference sequence). The germline V and J ends were trimmed by 5 bases and 1 base, with 21 bases remaining between them. There are 18 residues in the CDR3.

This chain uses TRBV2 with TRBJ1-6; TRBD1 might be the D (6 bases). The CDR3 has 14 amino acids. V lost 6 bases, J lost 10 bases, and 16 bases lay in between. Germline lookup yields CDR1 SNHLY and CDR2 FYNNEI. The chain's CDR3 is CASSPGGAGSPLHF. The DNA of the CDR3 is TGTGCCAGCAGCCCCGGGGGGGCGGGCTCACCCCTCCACTTT.

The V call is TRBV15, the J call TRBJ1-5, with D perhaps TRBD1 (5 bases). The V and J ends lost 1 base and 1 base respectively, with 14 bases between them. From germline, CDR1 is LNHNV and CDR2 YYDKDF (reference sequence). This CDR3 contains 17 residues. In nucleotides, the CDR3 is TGTGCCACCAGCAGAGGCTGGGGGGTGGGAAGCAATCAGCCCCAGCATTTT. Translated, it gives CATSRGWGVGSNQPQHF. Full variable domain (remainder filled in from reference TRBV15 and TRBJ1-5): DAMVIQNPRYQVTQFGKPVTLSCSQTLNHNVMYWYQQKSSQAPKLLFHYYDKDFNNEADTPDNFQSRRPNTSFCFLDIRSPGLGDTAMYLCATSRGWGVGSNQPQHFGDGTRLSIL.

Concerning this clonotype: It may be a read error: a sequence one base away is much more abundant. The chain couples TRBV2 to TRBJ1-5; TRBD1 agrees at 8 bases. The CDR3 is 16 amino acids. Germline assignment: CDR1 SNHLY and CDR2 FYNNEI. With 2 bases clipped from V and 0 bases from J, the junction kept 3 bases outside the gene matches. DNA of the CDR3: TGTGCCAGCAGTGAATTAGGACAGGGTAGCAATCAGCCCCAGCATTTT. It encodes CASSELGQGSNQPQHF.

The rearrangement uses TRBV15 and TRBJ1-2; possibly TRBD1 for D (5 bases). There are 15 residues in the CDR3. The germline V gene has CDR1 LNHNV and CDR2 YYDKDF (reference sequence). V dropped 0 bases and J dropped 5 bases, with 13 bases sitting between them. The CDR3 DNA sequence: TGTGCCACCAGCAGAGACTCAGGGAGCAAATATGGCTACACCTTC. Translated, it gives CATSRDSGSKYGYTF.

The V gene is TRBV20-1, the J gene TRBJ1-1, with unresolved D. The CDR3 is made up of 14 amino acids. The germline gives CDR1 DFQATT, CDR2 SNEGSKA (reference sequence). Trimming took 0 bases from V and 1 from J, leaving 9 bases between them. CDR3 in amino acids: CSARDRSQNTEAFF. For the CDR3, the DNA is TGCAGTGCTAGAGATCGTAGCCAGAACACTGAAGCTTTCTTT.

CDR3: CAIRANNEAFF. DNA for the CDR3: TGTGCCATCAGGGCGAACAACGAAGCTTTCTTT. J is TRBJ1-1 and V is TRBV10-3; D not certain. The length of the CDR3 is 11 residues. Trimming took off 6 bases at V and 8 bases at J, with 10 bases between the two ends. The germline V gene encodes CDR1 ENHRY and CDR2 SYGVKD.

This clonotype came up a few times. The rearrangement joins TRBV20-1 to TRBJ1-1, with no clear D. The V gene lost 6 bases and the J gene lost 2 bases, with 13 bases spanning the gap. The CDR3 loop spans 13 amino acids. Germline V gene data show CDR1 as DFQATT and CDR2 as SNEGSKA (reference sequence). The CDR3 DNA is TGCAGTGCCACGCGGACGGCAAACACTGAAGCTTTCTTT. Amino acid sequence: CSATRTANTEAFF.

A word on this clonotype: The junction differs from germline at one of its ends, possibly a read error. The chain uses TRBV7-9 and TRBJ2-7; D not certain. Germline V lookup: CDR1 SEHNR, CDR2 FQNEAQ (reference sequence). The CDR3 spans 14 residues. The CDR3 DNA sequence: TGTGCCAGCAGTTACTCTGTCACCTCCTACGTGCAGTACTTC. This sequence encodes CASSYSVTSYVQYF.

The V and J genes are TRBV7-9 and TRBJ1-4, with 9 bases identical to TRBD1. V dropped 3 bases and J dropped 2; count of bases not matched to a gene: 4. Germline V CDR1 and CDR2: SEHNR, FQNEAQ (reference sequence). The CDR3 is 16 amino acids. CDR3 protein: CASSLDRGTTNEKLFF. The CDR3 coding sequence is TGTGCCAGCAGCTTGGACAGGGGAACGACTAATGAAAAACTGTTTTTT. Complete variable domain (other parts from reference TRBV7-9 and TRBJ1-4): DTGVSQNPRHKITKRGQNVTFRCDPISEHNRLYWYRQTLGQGPEFLTYFQNEAQLEKSRLLSDRFSAERPKGSFSTLEIQRTEQGDSAMYLCASSLDRGTTNEKLFFGSGTQLSVL.

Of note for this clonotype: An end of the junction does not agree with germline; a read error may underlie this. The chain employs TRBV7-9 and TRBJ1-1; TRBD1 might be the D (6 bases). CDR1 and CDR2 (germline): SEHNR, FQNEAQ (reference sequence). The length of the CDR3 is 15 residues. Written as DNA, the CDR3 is TGCGCCAGCAGACCAGGGGCACCTATGAACACTGAAGCTTTCTTT. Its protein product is CASRPGAPMNTEAFF.

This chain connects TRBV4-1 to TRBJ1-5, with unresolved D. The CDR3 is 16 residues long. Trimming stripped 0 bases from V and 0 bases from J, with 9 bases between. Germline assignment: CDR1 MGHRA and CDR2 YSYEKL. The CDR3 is CASSQDWADSNQPQHF. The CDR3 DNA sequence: TGCGCCAGCAGCCAAGATTGGGCAGATAGCAATCAGCCCCAGCATTTT.

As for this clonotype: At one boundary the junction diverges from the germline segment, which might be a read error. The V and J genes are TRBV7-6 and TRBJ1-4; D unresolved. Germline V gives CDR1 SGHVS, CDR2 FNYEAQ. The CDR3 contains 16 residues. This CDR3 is CASSLVTPATNEKLFF. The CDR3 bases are TGTGCCAGCAGTTTAGTGACCCCTGCAACTAATGAAAAACTGTTTTTT.